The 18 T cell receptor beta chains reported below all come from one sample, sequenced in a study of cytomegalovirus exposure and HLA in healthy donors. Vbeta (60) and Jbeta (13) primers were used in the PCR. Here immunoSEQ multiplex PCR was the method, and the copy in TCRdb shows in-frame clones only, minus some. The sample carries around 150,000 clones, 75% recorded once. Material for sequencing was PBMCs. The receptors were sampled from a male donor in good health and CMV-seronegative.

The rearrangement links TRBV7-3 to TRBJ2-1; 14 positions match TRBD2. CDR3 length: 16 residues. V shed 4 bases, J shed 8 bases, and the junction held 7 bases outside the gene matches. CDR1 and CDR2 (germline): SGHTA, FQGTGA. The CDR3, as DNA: TGTGCCAGCAGCTCCATGACTAGCGGGAGGGGGGATGAGCAGTTCTTC. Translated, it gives CASSSMTSGRGDEQFF.

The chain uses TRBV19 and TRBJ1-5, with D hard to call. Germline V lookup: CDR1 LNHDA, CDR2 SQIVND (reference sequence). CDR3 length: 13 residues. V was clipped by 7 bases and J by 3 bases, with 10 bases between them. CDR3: CASMTGFNQPQHF. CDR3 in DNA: TGTGCCAGTATGACTGGGTTCAATCAGCCCCAGCATTTT.

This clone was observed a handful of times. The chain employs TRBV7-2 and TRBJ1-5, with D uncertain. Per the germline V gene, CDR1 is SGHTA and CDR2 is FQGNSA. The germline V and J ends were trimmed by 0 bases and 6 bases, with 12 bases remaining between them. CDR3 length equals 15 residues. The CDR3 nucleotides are TGTGCCAGCAGCTTAGCCGTAGGGAGGGCTCAGCCCCAGCATTTT. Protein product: CASSLAVGRAQPQHF.

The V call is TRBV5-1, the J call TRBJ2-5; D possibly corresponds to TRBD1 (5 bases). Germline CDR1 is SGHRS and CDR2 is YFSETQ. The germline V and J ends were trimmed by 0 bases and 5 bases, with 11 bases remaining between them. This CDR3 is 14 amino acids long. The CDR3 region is CASSLETVEETQYF. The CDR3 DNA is TGCGCCAGCAGCTTGGAGACAGTCGAGGAGACCCAGTACTTC.

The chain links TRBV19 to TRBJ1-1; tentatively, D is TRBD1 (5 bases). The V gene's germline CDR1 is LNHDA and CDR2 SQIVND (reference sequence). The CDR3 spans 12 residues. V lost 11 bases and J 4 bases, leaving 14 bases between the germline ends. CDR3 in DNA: TGTGCCGCGGGCGACGGGGGCACTGAAGCTTTCTTT. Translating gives CAAGDGGTEAFF. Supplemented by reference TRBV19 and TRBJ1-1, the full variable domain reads DGGITQSPKYLFRKEGQNVTLSCEQNLNHDAMYWYRQDPGQGLRLIYYSQIVNDFQKGDIAEGYSVSREKKESFPLTVTSAQKNPTAFYLCAAGDGGTEAFFGQGTRLTVV.

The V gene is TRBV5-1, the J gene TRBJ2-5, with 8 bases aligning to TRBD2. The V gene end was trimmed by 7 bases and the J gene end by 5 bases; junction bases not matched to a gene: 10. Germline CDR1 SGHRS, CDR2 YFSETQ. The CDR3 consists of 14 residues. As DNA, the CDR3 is TGCGCCAGCGCTGATAACGGGGGGGCCGAGACCCAGTACTTC. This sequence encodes CASADNGGAETQYF.

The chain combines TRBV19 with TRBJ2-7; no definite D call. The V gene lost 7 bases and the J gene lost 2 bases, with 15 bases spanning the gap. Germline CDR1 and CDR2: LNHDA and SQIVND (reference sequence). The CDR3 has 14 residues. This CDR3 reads CASTTSLAAYEQYF. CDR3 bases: TGTGCCAGTACAACATCGCTCGCGGCCTACGAGCAGTACTTC.

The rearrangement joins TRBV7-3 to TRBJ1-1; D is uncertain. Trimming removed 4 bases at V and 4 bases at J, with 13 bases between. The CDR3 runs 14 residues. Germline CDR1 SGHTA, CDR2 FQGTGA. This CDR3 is CASSSSRESTEAFF. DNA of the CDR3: TGTGCCAGCAGCTCGAGCCGGGAAAGCACTGAAGCTTTCTTT.

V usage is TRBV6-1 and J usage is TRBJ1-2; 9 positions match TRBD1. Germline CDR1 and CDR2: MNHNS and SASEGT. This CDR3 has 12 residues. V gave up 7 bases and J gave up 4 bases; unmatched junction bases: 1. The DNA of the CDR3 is TGTGCCAGCATGACAGGGGGCTATGGCTACACCTTC. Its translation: CASMTGGYGYTF.

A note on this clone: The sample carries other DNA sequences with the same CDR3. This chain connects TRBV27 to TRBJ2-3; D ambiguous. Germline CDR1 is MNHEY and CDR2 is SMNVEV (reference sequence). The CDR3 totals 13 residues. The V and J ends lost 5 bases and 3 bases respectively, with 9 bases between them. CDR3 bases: TGTGCCAGCAGTCTAAGAGGTACAGATACGCAGTATTTT. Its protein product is CASSLRGTDTQYF.

The CDR3 loop is CASSLTPGLQSYEQYF. In DNA, the CDR3 is TGTGCCAGCAGCTTGACCCCGGGACTACAATCCTACGAGCAGTACTTC. The chain couples TRBV7-2 to TRBJ2-7; 7 nucleotides match TRBD2. Germline V CDR1 and CDR2: SGHTA, FQGNSA. This CDR3 is 16 amino acids long. V gave up 3 bases and J gave up 1 base; unmatched junction bases: 9.

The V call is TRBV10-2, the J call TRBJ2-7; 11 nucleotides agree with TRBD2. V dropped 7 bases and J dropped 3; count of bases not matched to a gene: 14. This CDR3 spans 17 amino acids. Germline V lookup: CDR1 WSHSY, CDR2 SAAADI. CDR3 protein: CASTQNLLAGAFYEQYF. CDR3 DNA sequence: TGCGCCAGCACCCAGAACCTACTAGCGGGGGCCTTCTACGAGCAGTACTTC.

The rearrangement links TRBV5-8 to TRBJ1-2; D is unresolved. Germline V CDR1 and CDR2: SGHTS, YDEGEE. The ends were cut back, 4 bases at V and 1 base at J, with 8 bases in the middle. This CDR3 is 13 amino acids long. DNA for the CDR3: TGTGCCAGCAGCCTTCACAATAACTATGGCTACACCTTC. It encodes CASSLHNNYGYTF.

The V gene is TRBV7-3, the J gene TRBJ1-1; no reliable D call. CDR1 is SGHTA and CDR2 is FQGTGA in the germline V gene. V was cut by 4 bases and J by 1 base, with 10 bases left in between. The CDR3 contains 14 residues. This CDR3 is CASSSNSGNTEAFF. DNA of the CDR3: TGTGCCAGCAGCTCGAACTCAGGGAACACTGAAGCTTTCTTT. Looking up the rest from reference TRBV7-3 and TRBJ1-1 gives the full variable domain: GAGVSQTPSNKVTEKGKYVELRCDPISGHTALYWYRQSLGQGPEFLIYFQGTGAADDSGLPNDRFFAVRPEGSVSTLKIQRTERGDSAVYLCASSSNSGNTEAFFGQGTRLTVV.

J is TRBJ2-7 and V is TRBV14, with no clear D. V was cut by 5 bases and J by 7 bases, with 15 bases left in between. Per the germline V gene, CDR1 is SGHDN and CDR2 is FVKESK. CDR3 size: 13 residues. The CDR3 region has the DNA TGTGCCAGCAGCTACAACTACGTAAGAGAGCAGTACTTC. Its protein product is CASSYNYVREQYF.

The CDR3 loop is CASSLQGGQTYNSPLHF. The CDR3 DNA reads as TGTGCCAGCTCCCTTCAGGGGGGACAGACCTATAATTCACCCCTCCACTTT. The chain joins TRBV18 to TRBJ1-6; TRBD1 agrees at 7 bases. The V gene's germline CDR1 is KGHSH and CDR2 LQKENI. The CDR3 has 17 residues. V shed 6 bases, J shed 2 bases, and the junction held 10 bases outside the gene matches.

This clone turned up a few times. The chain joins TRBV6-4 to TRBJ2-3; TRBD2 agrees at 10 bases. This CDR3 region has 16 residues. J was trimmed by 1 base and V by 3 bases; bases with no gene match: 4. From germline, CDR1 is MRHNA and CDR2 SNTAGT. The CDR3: CASSEFLAGGTDTQYF. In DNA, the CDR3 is TGTGCCAGCAGTGAGTTCCTAGCGGGGGGCACAGATACGCAGTATTTT.

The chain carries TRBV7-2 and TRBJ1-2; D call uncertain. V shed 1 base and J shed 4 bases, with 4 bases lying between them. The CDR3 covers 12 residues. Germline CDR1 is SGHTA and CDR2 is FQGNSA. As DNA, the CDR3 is TGTGCCAGCAGCTTAGTTAGCTATGGCTACACCTTC. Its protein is CASSLVSYGYTF.